This T cell receptor (beta chain) stems from a study of blood T cell repertoires in COVID-19. Across the whole study: Samples representing acute and convalescent COVID-19 were sourced from the United States, Italy and Spain. The analysed material was cDNA or gDNA that came from T cells, B-cell-depleted T cells, or PBMCs.

CDR1 SEHNR and CDR2 FQNEAQ come from the germline V gene (reference sequence). The V and J ends lost 2 bases and 4 bases, in that order; junction bases with no gene match: 3. CDR3 size: 14 residues. TCRdb's copy holds only in-frame clones and misses some; the assay was immunoSEQ multiplex PCR. In the table there are around 88,000 clones, over 70% of which are singletons. The sequence came from a woman older than 75 with acute or convalescent COVID-19. The chain carries TRBV7-9 and TRBJ1-1, with TRBD1 matching over 8 bases. Sequenced material: peripheral blood. DNA of the CDR3: TGTGCCAGCAGCTTAAGTACAGGGGGCACTGAAGCTTTCTTT. Translation: CASSLSTGGTEAFF.